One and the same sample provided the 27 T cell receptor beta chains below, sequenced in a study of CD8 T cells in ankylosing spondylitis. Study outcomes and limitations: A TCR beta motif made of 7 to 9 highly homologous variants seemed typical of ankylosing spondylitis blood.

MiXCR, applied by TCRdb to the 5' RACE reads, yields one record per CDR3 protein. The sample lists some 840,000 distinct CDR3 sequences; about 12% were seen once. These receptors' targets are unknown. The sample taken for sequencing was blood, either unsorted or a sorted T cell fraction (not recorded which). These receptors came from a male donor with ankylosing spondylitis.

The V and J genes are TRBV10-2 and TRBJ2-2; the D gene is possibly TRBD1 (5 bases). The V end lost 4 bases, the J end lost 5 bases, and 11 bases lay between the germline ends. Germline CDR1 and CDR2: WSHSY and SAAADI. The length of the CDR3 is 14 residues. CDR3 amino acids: CASSAAGKTGELFF. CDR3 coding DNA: TGCGCCAGCAGTGCGGCAGGGAAGACCGGGGAGCTGTTTTTT.

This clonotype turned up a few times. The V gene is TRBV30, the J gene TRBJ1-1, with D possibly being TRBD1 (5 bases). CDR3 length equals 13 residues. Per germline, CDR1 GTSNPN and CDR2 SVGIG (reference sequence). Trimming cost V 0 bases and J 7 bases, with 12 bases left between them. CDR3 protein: CAWSVIRGGEAFF. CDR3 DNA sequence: TGTGCCTGGAGTGTTATTAGGGGCGGTGAAGCTTTCTTT.

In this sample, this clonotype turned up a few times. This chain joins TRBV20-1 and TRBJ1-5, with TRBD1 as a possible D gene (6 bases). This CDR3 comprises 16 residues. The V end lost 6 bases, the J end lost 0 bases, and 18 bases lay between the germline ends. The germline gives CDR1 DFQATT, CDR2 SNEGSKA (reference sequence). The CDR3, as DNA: TGCAGTGCGACGGGACAAACTACGTCTAGCAATCAGCCCCAGCATTTT. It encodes CSATGQTTSSNQPQHF.

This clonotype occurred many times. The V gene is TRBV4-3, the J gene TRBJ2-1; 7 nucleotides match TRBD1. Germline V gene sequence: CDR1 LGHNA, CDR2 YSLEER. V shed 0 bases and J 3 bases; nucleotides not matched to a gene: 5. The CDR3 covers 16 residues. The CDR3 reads CASSQDLRDSYNEQFF. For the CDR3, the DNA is TGCGCCAGCAGCCAAGATCTTCGGGACAGCTACAATGAGCAGTTCTTC.

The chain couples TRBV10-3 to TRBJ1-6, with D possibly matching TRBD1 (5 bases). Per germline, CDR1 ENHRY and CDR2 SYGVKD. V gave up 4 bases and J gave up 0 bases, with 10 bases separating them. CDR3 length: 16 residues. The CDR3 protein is CAISATGSSYNSPLHF. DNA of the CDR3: TGTGCCATCAGTGCAACAGGCAGCTCCTATAATTCACCCCTCCACTTT.

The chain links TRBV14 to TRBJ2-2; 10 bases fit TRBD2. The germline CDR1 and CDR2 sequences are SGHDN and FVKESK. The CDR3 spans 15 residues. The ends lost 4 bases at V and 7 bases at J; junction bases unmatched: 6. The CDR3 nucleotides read TGTGCCAGCAGCCTGCTAGCGGGAGCGGTCGGGGAGCTGTTTTTT. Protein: CASSLLAGAVGELFF.

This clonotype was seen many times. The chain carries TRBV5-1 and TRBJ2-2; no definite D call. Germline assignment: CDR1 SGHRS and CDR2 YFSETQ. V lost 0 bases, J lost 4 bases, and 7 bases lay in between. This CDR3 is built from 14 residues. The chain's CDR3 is CASSLVAGTGELFF. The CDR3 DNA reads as TGCGCCAGCAGCTTGGTTGCCGGCACCGGGGAGCTGTTTTTT.

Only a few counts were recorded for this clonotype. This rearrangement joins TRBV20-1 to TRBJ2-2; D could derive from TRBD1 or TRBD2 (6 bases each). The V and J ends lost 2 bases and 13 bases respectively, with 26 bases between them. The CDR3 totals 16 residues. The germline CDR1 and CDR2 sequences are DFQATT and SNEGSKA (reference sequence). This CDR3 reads CSARRGGGSRDPGLFF. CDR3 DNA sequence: TGCAGTGCTAGAAGAGGAGGGGGATCGCGGGATCCGGGGCTGTTTTTT.

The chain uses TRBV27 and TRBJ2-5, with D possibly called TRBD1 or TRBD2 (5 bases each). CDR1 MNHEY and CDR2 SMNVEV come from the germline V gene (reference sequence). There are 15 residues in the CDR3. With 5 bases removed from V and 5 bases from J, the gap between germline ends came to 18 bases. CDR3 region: CASSDRDPYVETQYF. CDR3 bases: TGTGCCAGCAGTGACCGGGACCCTTATGTTGAGACCCAGTACTTC.

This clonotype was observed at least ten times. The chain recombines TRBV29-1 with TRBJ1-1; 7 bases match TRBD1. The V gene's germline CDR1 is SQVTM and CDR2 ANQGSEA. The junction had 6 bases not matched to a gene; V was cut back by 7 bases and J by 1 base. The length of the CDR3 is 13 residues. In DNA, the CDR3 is TGCAGCGGCACCGGGACAGCGAACACTGAAGCTTTCTTT. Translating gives CSGTGTANTEAFF.

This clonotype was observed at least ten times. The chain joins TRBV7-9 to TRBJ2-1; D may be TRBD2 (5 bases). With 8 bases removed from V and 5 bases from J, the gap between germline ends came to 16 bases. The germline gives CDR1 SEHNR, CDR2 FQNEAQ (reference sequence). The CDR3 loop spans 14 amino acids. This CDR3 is CASGSRTPNNEQFF. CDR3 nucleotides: TGTGCCAGCGGGAGCCGGACTCCAAACAATGAGCAGTTCTTC.

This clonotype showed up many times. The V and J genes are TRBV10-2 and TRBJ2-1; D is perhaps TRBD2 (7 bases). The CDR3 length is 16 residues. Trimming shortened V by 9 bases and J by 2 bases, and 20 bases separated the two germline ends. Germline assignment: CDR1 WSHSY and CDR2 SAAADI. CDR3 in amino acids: CASGGRGRTPYNEQFF. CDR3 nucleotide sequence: TGCGCCAGTGGCGGGCGGGGGCGTACACCCTACAATGAGCAGTTCTTC.

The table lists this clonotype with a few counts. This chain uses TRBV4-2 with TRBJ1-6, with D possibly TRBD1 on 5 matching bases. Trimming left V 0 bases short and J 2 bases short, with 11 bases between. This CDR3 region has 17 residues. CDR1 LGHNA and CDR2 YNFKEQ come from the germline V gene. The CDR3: CASSQDVRTTYNSPLHF. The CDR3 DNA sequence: TGTGCCAGCAGCCAAGATGTACGGACAACCTATAATTCACCCCTCCACTTT.

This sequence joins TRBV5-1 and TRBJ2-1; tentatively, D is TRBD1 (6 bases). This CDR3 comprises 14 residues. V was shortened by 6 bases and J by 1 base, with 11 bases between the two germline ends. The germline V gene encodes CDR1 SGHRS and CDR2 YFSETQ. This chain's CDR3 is CASNPGASYNEQFF. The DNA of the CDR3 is TGCGCCAGCAACCCAGGGGCTTCCTACAATGAGCAGTTCTTC.

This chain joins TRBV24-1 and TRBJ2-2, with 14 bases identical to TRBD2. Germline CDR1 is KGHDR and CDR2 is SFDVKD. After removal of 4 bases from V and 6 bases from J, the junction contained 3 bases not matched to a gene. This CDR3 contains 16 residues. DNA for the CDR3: TGTGCCACCAGTGACCCGGGACTAGCGGGAGCCGGGGAGCTGTTTTTT. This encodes CATSDPGLAGAGELFF.

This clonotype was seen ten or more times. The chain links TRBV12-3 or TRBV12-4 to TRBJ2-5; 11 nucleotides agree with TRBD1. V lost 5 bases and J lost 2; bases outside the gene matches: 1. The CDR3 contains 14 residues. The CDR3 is CASSRDRGQETQYF. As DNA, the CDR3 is TGTGCCAGCAGTCGGGACAGGGGGCAAGAGACCCAGTACTTC.

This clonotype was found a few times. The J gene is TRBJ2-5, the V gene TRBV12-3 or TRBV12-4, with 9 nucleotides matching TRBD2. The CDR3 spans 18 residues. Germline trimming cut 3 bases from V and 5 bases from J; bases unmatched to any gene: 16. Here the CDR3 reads CASSFYAGGLAGRETQYF. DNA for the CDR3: TGTGCCAGCAGTTTTTATGCGGGGGGTCTAGCGGGGCGGGAGACCCAGTACTTC.

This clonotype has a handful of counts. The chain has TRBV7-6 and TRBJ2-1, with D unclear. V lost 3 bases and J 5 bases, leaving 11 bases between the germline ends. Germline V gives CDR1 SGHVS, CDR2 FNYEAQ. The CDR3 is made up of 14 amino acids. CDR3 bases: TGTGCCAGCAGCTTGAGACTTTCTAACAATGAGCAGTTCTTC. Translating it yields CASSLRLSNNEQFF.

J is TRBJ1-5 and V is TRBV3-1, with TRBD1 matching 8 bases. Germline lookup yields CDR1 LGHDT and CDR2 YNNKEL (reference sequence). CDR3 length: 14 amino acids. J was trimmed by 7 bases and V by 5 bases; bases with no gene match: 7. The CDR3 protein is CASSTTGVGQPQHF. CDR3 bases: TGTGCCAGCAGCACGACAGGGGTTGGACAGCCCCAGCATTTT.

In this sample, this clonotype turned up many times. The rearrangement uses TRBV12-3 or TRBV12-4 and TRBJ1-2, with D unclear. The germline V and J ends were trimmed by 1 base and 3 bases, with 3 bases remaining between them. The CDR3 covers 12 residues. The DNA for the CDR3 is TGTGCCAGCAGTTTAGTCCACTATGGCTACACCTTC. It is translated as CASSLVHYGYTF.

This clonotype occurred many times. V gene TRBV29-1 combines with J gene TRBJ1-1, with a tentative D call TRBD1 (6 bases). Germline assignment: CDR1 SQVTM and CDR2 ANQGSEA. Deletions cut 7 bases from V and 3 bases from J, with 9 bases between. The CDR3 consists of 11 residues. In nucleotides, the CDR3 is TGCAGCGGAAGGGGGGACACTGAAGCTTTCTTT. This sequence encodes CSGRGDTEAFF. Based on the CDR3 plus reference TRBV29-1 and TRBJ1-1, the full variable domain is SAVISQKPSRDICQRGTSLTIQCQVDSQVTMMFWYRQQPGQSLTLIATANQGSEATYESGFVIDKFPISRPNLTFSTLTVSNMSPEDSSIYLCSGRGDTEAFFGQGTRLTVV.

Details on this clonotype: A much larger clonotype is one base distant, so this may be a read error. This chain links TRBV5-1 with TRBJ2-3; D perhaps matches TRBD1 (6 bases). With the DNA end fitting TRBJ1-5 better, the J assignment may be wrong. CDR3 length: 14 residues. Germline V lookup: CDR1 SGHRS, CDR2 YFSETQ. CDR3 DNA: TGCGCCAGCAGCTTTATGGGGGGCACAGATACGCAGCATTTT. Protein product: CASSFMGGTDTQHF.

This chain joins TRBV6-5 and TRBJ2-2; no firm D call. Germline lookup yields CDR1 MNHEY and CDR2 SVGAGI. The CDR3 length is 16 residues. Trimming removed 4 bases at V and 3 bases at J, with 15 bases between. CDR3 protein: CASSLSTRRYTGELFF. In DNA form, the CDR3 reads TGTGCCAGCAGTTTATCGACCAGGCGATACACCGGGGAGCTGTTTTTT.

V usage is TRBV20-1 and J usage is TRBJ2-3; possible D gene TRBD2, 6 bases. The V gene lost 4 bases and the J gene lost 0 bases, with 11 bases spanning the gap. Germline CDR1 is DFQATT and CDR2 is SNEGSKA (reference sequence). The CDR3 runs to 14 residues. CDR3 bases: TGCAGTGCTAACGCGGGAAGTAGCACAGATACGCAGTATTTT. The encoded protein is CSANAGSSTDTQYF.

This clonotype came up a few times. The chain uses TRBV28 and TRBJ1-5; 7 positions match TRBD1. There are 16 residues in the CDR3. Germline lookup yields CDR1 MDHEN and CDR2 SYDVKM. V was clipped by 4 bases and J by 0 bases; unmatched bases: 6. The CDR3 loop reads CASSWGQLYSNQPQHF. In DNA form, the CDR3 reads TGTGCCAGCAGTTGGGGACAGTTATATAGCAATCAGCCCCAGCATTTT.

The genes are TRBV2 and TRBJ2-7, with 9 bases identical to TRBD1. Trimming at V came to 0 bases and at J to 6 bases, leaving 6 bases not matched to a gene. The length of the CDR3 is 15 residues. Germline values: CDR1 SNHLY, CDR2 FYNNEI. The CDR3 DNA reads TGTGCCAGCAGTGAAGCGGGACAGGGTACCTCCGAGCAGTACTTC. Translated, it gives CASSEAGQGTSEQYF.

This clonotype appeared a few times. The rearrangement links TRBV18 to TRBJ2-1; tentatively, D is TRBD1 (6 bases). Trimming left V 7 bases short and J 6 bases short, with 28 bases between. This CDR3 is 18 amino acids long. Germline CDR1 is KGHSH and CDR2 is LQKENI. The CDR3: CASFLTRTAGALGNEQFF. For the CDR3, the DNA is TGTGCCAGCTTTCTCACCAGGACAGCCGGAGCTTTGGGCAATGAGCAGTTCTTC.